This note documents a single T cell receptor (beta chain) sequence. Its antigen is currently unknown. This entry is derived from a study of T-cell reconstitution after alpha-beta-depleted transplantation in children. The study's findings and limits: Expanded graft clones numbering several hundred reportedly gave rise to alpha-beta T cells about two months after transplant. It was newly produced T cells that mostly accounted for T-cell counts and diversity one year after transplant. It was surviving recipient T cells and thymic progenitors that gave some patients high TCRbeta diversity at day 60.

This sample's TCRbeta library carried unique molecular identifier barcodes. TCRdb re-called the PCR reads with MiXCR, one entry per CDR3 protein. Of about 300,000 distinct CDR3 sequences in the sample, approximately 7.3% were seen once. The CDR3 covers 16 residues. After removal of 5 bases from V and 7 bases from J, the junction contained 18 bases not matched to a gene. The V gene's germline CDR1 is SGHKS and CDR2 YYEKEE (reference sequence). This chain uses TRBV5-5 with TRBJ2-7, with TRBD1 matching over 7 bases. Specimen: peripheral blood, collected 360 days after TCRalphabeta/CD19-depleted stem cell transplant. The TCR was taken from a female patient aged 2-9 years who had a stem cell transplant for Fanconi anemia, so the T cells may come from the graft donor. The CDR3 DNA is TGTGCCAGCAGACCAATCGGGACAGTGGCGAGGGGGGAGCAGTACTTC. Amino acid sequence: CASRPIGTVARGEQYF.